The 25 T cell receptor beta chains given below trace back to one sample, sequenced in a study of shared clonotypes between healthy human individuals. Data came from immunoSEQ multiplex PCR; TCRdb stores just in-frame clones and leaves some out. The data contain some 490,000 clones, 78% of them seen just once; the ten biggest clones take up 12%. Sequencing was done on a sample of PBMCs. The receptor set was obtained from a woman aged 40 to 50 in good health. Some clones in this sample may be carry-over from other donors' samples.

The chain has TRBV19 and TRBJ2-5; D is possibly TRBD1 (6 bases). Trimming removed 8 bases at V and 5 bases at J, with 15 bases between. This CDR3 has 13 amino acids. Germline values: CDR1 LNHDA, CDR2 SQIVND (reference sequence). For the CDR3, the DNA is TGTGCCAGTCGCGGCAGGGGCAAGGAGACCCAGTACTTC. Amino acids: CASRGRGKETQYF.

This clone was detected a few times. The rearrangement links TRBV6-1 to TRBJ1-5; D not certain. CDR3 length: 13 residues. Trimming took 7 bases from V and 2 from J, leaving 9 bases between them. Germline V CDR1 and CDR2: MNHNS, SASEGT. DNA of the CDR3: TGTGCCAGCATCCTTCAGGGCAATCAGCCCCAGCATTTT. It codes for CASILQGNQPQHF.

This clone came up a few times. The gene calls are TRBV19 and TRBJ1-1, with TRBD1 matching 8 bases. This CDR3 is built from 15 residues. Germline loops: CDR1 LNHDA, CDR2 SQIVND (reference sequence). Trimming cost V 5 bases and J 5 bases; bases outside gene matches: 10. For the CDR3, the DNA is TGTGCCAGTAGTCGGACAGGGAGGTATCCAACTGAAGCTTTCTTT. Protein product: CASSRTGRYPTEAFF. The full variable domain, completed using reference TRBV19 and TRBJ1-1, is DGGITQSPKYLFRKEGQNVTLSCEQNLNHDAMYWYRQDPGQGLRLIYYSQIVNDFQKGDIAEGYSVSREKKESFPLTVTSAQKNPTAFYLCASSRTGRYPTEAFFGQGTRLTVV.

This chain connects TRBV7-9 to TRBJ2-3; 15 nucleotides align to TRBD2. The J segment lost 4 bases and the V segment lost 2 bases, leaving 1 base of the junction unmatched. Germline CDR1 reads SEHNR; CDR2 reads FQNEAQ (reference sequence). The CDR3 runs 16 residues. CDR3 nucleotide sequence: TGTGCCAGCAGCTTACGGACTAGCGGGAGGGCAGATACGCAGTATTTT. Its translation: CASSLRTSGRADTQYF.

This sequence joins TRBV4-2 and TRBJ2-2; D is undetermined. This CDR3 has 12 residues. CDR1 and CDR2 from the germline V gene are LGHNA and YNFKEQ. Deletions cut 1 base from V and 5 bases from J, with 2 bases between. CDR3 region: CASSQVTGELFF. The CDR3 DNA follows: TGTGCCAGCAGCCAAGTAACCGGGGAGCTGTTTTTT.

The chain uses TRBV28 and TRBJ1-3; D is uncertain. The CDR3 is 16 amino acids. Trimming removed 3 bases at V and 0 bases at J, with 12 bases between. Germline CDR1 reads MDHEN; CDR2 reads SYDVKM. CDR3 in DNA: TGTGCCAGCAGTTTCCCCGCGGTTGGCTCTGGAAACACCATATATTTT. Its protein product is CASSFPAVGSGNTIYF.

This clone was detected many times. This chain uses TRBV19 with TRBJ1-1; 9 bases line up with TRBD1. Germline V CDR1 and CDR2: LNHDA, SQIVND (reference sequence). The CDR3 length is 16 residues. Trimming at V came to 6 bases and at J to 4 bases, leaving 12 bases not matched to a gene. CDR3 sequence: CASRIGSGTGPTEAFF. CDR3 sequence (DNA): TGTGCCAGTAGGATCGGGTCCGGGACAGGGCCCACTGAAGCTTTCTTT.

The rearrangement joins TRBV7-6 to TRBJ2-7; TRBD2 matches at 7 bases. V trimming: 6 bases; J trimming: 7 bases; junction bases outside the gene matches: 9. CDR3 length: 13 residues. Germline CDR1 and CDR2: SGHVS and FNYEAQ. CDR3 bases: TGTGCCAGCAGGGGTATGGGGGGAGGGGAGCAGTACTTC. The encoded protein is CASRGMGGGEQYF.

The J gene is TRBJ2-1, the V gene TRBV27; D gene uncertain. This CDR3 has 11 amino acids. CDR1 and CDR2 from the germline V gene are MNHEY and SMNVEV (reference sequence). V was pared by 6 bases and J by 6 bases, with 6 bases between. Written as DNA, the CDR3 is TGTGCCAGCAGCAGAGGCAATGAGCAGTTCTTC. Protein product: CASSRGNEQFF.

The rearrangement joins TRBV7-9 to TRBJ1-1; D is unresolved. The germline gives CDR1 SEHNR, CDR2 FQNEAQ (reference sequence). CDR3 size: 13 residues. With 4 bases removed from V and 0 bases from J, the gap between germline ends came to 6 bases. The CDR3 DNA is TGTGCCAGCAGCTCTCGGATGAACACTGAAGCTTTCTTT. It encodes CASSSRMNTEAFF.

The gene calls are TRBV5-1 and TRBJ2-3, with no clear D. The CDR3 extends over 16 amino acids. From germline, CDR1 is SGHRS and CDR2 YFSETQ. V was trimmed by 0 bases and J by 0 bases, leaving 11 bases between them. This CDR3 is CASSLAAGTSTDTQYF. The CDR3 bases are TGCGCCAGCAGCTTGGCCGCAGGTACTAGCACAGATACGCAGTATTTT.

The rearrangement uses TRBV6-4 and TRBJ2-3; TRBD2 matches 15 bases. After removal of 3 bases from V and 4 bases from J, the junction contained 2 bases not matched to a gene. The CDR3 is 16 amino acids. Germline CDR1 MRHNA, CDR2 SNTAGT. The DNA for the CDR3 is TGTGCCAGCAGTGAGGGACTAGCGGGAGGTCCAGATACGCAGTATTTT. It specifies CASSEGLAGGPDTQYF.

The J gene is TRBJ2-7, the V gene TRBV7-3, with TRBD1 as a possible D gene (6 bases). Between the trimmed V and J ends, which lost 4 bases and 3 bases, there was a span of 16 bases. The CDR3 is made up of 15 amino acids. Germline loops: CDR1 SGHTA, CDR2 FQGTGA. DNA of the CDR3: TGTGCCAGCAGCTCCCCGGAGACAGGAATCTACGAGCAGTACTTC. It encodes CASSSPETGIYEQYF.

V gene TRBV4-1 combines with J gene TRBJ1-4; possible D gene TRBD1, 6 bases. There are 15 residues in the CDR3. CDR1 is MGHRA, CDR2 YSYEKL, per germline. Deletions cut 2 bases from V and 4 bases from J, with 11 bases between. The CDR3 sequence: CASSQPGANNEKLFF. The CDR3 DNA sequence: TGCGCCAGCAGCCAACCAGGGGCGAATAATGAAAAACTGTTTTTT.

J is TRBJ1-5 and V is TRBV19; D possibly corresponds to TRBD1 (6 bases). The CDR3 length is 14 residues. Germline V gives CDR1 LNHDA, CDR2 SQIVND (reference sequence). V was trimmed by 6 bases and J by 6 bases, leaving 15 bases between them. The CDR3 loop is CASSPTGSSQPQHF. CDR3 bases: TGTGCCAGTAGCCCTACAGGGAGTAGTCAGCCCCAGCATTTT.

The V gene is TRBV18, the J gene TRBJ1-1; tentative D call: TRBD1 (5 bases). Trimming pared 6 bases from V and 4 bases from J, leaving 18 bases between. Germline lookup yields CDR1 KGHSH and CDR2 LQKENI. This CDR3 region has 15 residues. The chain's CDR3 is CASSPPAGTPTEAFF. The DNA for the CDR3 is TGTGCCAGCTCGCCCCCCGCCGGGACCCCCACTGAAGCTTTCTTT. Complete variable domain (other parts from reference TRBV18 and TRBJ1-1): NAGVMQNPRHLVRRRGQEARLRCSPMKGHSHVYWYRQLPEEGLKFMVYLQKENIIDESGMPKERFSAEFPKEGPSILRIQQVVRGDSAAYFCASSPPAGTPTEAFFGQGTRLTVV.

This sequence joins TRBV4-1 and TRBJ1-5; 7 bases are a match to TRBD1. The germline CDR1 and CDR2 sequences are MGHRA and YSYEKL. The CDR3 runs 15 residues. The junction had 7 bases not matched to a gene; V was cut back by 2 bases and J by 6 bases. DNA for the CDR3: TGCGCCAGCAGCCAATCTCCAGGGGGTAGTCAGCCCCAGCATTTT. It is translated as CASSQSPGGSQPQHF.

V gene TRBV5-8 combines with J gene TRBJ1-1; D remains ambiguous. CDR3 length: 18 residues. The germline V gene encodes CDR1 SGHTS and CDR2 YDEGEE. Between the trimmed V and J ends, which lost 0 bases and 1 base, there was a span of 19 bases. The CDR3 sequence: CASSLEYRGFLGNTEAFF. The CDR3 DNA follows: TGTGCCAGCAGCTTGGAGTATCGGGGTTTCCTGGGGAACACTGAAGCTTTCTTT.

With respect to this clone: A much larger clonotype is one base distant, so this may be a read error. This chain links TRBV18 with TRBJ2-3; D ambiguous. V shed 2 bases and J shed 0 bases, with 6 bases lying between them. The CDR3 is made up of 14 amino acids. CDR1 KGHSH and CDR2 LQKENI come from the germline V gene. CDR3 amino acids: CASSPAASTDTQYF. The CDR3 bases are TGTGCCAGCTCACCAGCGGCTAGCACAGATACGCAGTATTTT.

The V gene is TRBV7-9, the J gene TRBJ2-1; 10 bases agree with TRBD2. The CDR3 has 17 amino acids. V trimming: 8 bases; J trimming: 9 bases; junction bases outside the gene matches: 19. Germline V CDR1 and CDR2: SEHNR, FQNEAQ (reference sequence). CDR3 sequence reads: CASRDPEREGLWGEQFF. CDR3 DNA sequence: TGTGCCAGCCGAGATCCGGAGCGGGAGGGCCTTTGGGGTGAGCAGTTCTTC.

The CDR3 here is CASSSGLAYEETQYF. CDR3 sequence (DNA): TGTGCCAGCAGCTCGGGACTAGCGTACGAAGAGACCCAGTACTTC. The chain joins TRBV5-4 to TRBJ2-5; TRBD2 matches 10 bases. V lost 3 bases to trimming and J lost 3 bases; unmatched junction nucleotides: 5. The CDR3 is 15 residues long. Germline loops: CDR1 SGHNT, CDR2 YYREEE (reference sequence).

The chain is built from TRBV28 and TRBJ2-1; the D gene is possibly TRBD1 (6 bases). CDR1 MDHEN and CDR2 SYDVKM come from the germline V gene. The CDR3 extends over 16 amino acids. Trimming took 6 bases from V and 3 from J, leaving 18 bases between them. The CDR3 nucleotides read TGTGCCAGCAGCTTCCTGGACAGTTTACTCTACAATGAGCAGTTCTTC. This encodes CASSFLDSLLYNEQFF.

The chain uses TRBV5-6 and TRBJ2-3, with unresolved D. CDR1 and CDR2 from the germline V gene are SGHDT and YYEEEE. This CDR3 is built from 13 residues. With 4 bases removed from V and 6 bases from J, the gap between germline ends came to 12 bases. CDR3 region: CASSPLGRDTQYF. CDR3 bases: TGTGCCAGCAGCCCCCTTGGCCGCGATACGCAGTATTTT.

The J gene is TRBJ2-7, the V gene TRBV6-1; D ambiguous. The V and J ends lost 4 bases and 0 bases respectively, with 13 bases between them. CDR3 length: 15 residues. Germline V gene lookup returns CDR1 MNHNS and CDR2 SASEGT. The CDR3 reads CASSVVGSSSYEQYF. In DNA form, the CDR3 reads TGTGCCAGCAGTGTAGTCGGATCCAGCTCCTACGAGCAGTACTTC.

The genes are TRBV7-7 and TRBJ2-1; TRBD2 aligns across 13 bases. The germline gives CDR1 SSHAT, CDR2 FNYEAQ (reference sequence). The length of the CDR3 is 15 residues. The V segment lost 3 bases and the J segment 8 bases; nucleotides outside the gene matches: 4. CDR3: CASSFRGLAGDEQFF. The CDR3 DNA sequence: TGTGCCAGCAGCTTTCGCGGACTAGCGGGAGATGAGCAGTTCTTC.